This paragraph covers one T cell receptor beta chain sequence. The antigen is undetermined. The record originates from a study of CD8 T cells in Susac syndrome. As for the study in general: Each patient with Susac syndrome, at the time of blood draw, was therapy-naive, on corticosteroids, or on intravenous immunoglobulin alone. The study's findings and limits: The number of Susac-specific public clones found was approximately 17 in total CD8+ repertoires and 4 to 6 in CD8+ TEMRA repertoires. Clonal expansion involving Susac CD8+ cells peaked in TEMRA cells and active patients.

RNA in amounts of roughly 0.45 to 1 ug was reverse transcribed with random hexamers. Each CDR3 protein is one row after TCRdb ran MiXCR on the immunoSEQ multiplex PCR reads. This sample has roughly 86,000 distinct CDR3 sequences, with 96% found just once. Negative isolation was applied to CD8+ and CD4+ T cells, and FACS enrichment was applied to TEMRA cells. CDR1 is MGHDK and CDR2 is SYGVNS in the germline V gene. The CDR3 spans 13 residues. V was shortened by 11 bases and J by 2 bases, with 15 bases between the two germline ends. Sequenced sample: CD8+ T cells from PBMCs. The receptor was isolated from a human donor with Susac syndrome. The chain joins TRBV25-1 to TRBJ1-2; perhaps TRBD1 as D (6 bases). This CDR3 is CAVRNRENYGYTF. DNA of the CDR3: TGTGCCGTCCGGAACAGGGAGAACTATGGCTACACCTTC.